The 21 T cell receptor beta chains reported below all come from one sample, sequenced in a study of blood T cell repertoires in COVID-19. Sequenced by immunoSEQ multiplex PCR; TCRdb stores in-frame clones only, minus some. Among some 300,000 clones listed, roughly 88% were seen once. Source material: peripheral blood. Receptors originate from a woman in her twenties or thirties who had recovered from COVID-19.

This chain links TRBV14 with TRBJ2-7; the D is unclear. Germline lookup yields CDR1 SGHDN and CDR2 FVKESK. Trimming shortened V by 0 bases and J by 6 bases, and 12 bases separated the two germline ends. The CDR3 runs 14 residues. The CDR3 coding sequence is TGTGCCAGCAGCCAAGATCGACTCAGCCTCGAGCAGTACTTC. This encodes CASSQDRLSLEQYF.

The chain employs TRBV5-1 and TRBJ1-6, with 10 bases lining up with TRBD1. V lost 4 bases and J lost 9; bases outside the gene matches: 7. The CDR3 spans 15 residues. Germline-derived CDR1 and CDR2 are SGHRS and YFSETQ. CDR3 nucleotide sequence: TGCGCCAGCAGCACCAAGACAGGGGGCTTTTCACCCCTCCACTTT. It encodes CASSTKTGGFSPLHF. Full variable domain (outside the CDR3, taken from reference TRBV5-1 and TRBJ1-6): KAGVTQTPRYLIKTRGQQVTLSCSPISGHRSVSWYQQTPGQGLQFLFEYFSETQRNKGNFPGRFSGRQFSNSRSEMNVSTLELGDSALYLCASSTKTGGFSPLHFGNGTRLTVT.

The chain is built from TRBV18 and TRBJ1-5, with a tentative D call TRBD1 (5 bases). The V gene's germline CDR1 is KGHSH and CDR2 LQKENI. There are 15 residues in the CDR3. V lost 3 bases, J lost 5 bases, and 14 bases lay in between. The CDR3 here is CASSPQGPADQPQHF. The DNA of the CDR3 is TGTGCCAGCTCACCGCAGGGCCCTGCAGATCAGCCCCAGCATTTT.

The chain recombines TRBV2 with TRBJ1-5, with a tentative D call TRBD1 (6 bases). This CDR3 contains 14 residues. Germline CDR1 SNHLY, CDR2 FYNNEI. Trimming shortened V by 4 bases and J by 9 bases, and 16 bases separated the two germline ends. The CDR3 is CASSGPLGAAPQHF. CDR3 coding DNA: TGTGCCAGCAGTGGCCCCCTGGGGGCTGCGCCCCAGCATTTT.

The V and J genes are TRBV5-1 and TRBJ2-3; D not resolved. CDR1 is SGHRS, CDR2 YFSETQ, per germline. Trimming left V 0 bases short and J 5 bases short, with 7 bases between. This CDR3 comprises 13 residues. The CDR3 loop reads CASSLAERDTQYF. CDR3 DNA sequence: TGCGCCAGCAGCTTGGCCGAGAGAGATACGCAGTATTTT.

This clone was counted once. The chain combines TRBV28 with TRBJ2-3, with a weak D call TRBD2 (5 bases). Trimming took 10 bases from V and 1 from J, leaving 12 bases between them. The CDR3 extends over 13 amino acids. The germline gives CDR1 MDHEN, CDR2 SYDVKM. The CDR3 region has the DNA TGTGCCACCGGAACCGGGGGCACAGATACGCAGTATTTT. This translates into CATGTGGTDTQYF.

This chain connects TRBV30 to TRBJ2-7, with D perhaps TRBD2 (6 bases). Germline values: CDR1 GTSNPN, CDR2 SVGIG (reference sequence). V lost 1 base to trimming and J lost 3 bases, with 10 bases between them. CDR3 length: 13 residues. CDR3: CAWSGSGVYEQYF. CDR3 DNA sequence: TGTGCCTGGAGTGGCTCGGGAGTCTACGAGCAGTACTTC. Full variable domain (rest looked up from reference TRBV30 and TRBJ2-7): SQTIHQWPATLVQPVGSPLSLECTVEGTSNPNLYWYRQAAGRGLQLLFYSVGIGQISSEVPQNLSASRPQDRQFILSSKKLLLSDSGFYLCAWSGSGVYEQYFGPGTRLTVT.

This chain joins TRBV6-5 and TRBJ1-1, with a possible D match to TRBD1 (6 bases). Germline lookup yields CDR1 MNHEY and CDR2 SVGAGI. V lost 2 bases and J lost 4, with 17 bases in between. This CDR3 spans 16 amino acids. The CDR3, as DNA: TGTGCCAGCAGTTACGCGGGGGGCGCGGTTATCACTGAAGCTTTCTTT. Translating gives CASSYAGGAVITEAFF.

The J gene is TRBJ1-2, the V gene TRBV6-1; maybe TRBD1 (6 bases). CDR3 length equals 16 residues. V was trimmed by 4 bases and J by 0 bases, leaving 15 bases between them. Germline V CDR1 and CDR2: MNHNS, SASEGT. CDR3 in amino acids: CASSVQGGRANYGYTF. CDR3 in DNA: TGTGCCAGCAGTGTACAGGGCGGCCGAGCTAACTATGGCTACACCTTC.

V gene TRBV30 combines with J gene TRBJ1-3; perhaps TRBD1 as D (5 bases). CDR1 and CDR2 from the germline V gene are GTSNPN and SVGIG (reference sequence). This CDR3 region has 13 residues. Between the trimmed V and J ends, which lost 4 bases and 4 bases, there was a span of 11 bases. For the CDR3, the DNA is TGTGCCTGGAACCCAGGGTCGGGAAACACCATATATTTT. Translated: CAWNPGSGNTIYF.

The gene calls are TRBV28 and TRBJ1-1, with 7 bases fitting TRBD1. CDR3 length equals 16 residues. V trimming: 5 bases; J trimming: 0 bases; junction bases outside the gene matches: 9. Germline V gene lookup returns CDR1 MDHEN and CDR2 SYDVKM. The CDR3 DNA reads as TGTGCCAGCAGTCCGCCGGGACAGTTCATGAACACTGAAGCTTTCTTT. It encodes CASSPPGQFMNTEAFF. The whole variable domain, filled in from reference TRBV28 and TRBJ1-1, reads DVKVTQSSRYLVKRTGEKVFLECVQDMDHENMFWYRQDPGLGLRLIYFSYDVKMKEKGDIPEGYSVSREKKERFSLILESASTNQTSMYLCASSPPGQFMNTEAFFGQGTRLTVV.

V is TRBV10-3 and J is TRBJ2-3; D is possibly TRBD1 (5 bases). Germline V CDR1 and CDR2: ENHRY, SYGVKD. The CDR3 totals 16 residues. The V end was cut by 0 bases, the J end by 2 bases, with 12 bases between. CDR3 sequence: CAISESFKGFTDTQYF. The DNA of the CDR3 is TGTGCCATCAGTGAGTCATTTAAGGGGTTCACAGATACGCAGTATTTT.

The V and J genes are TRBV9 and TRBJ2-1, with 7 bases matching TRBD2. This CDR3 comprises 15 residues. Germline trimming cut 2 bases from V and 3 bases from J; bases unmatched to any gene: 5. Germline CDR1 reads SGDLS; CDR2 reads YYNGEE. CDR3 sequence (DNA): TGTGCCAGCAGCGTCGATGGCGGGGGCTACAATGAGCAGTTCTTC. Its translation is CASSVDGGGYNEQFF.

V gene TRBV10-3 combines with J gene TRBJ2-1; 8 bases line up with TRBD2. This CDR3 is 15 amino acids long. Germline V gene lookup returns CDR1 ENHRY and CDR2 SYGVKD. Trimming at V came to 2 bases and at J to 7 bases, leaving 7 bases not matched to a gene. The CDR3 here is CAISERSSGENEQFF. CDR3 in DNA: TGTGCCATCAGTGAGCGTAGTAGCGGGGAGAATGAGCAGTTCTTC.

The chain carries TRBV25-1 and TRBJ2-2; D perhaps matches TRBD1 (6 bases). In germline, CDR1 is MGHDK, CDR2 SYGVNS. This CDR3 comprises 18 residues. Deletions cut 2 bases from V and 3 bases from J, with 19 bases between. The CDR3 loop is CASSEEEARTGHTGELFF. The CDR3 region has the DNA TGTGCCAGCAGTGAAGAGGAGGCCAGAACAGGGCACACCGGGGAGCTGTTTTTT.

The V call is TRBV7-2, the J call TRBJ2-2, with TRBD2 matching 7 bases. With V trimmed by 5 bases and J by 9 bases, 3 bases remained unmatched. Germline V CDR1 and CDR2: SGHTA, FQGNSA. This CDR3 is built from 12 residues. The CDR3 nucleotides read TGTGCCAGCAGCCCGGGGGGTTGGGAGCTGTTTTTT. Protein product: CASSPGGWELFF.

The chain employs TRBV12-5 and TRBJ2-1; D not certain. V was pared by 3 bases and J by 1 base, with 4 bases between. CDR1 and CDR2 (germline): LGHNT, FRNRAP. This CDR3 contains 13 residues. The CDR3 protein is CASGFYSYNEQFF. DNA for the CDR3: TGTGCTAGTGGTTTTTATTCCTACAATGAGCAGTTCTTC. Complete variable domain (other parts from reference TRBV12-5 and TRBJ2-1): DARVTQTPRHKVTEMGQEVTMRCQPILGHNTVFWYRQTMMQGLELLAYFRNRAPLDDSGMPKDRFSAEMPDATLATLKIQPSEPRDSAVYFCASGFYSYNEQFFGPGTRLTVL.

This clone showed up just once. In DNA, the CDR3 is TGTGCCAGTAGTGGGGACAGGGGGCGTGAAGCTTTCTTT. Protein product: CASSGDRGREAFF. This sequence joins TRBV19 and TRBJ1-1; 12 bases align to TRBD1. CDR3 length: 13 amino acids. V lost 5 bases to trimming and J lost 7 bases; unmatched junction nucleotides: 2. Germline V gives CDR1 LNHDA, CDR2 SQIVND (reference sequence).

This rearrangement joins TRBV19 to TRBJ2-1, with D unclear. Trimming removed 5 bases from V and 0 bases from J, with 11 bases in between. This CDR3 is 15 amino acids long. Germline V gives CDR1 LNHDA, CDR2 SQIVND (reference sequence). Written as DNA, the CDR3 is TGTGCCAGTAGTTTCATGTTTAGCTCCTACAATGAGCAGTTCTTC. Translated: CASSFMFSSYNEQFF.

The chain joins TRBV7-2 to TRBJ2-5; tentatively, D is TRBD1 (6 bases). This CDR3 region has 13 residues. Germline CDR1 and CDR2: SGHTA and FQGNSA. V was shortened by 5 bases and J by 5 bases, with 12 bases between the two germline ends. The CDR3 bases are TGTGCCAGCAGCATTAGTAGGGGGGAGACCCAGTACTTC. Its translation is CASSISRGETQYF.

The CDR3: CAWKGQGFTEAFF. The CDR3 DNA reads TGTGCCTGGAAAGGGCAGGGCTTCACTGAAGCTTTCTTT. The rearrangement links TRBV30 to TRBJ1-1; possible D gene TRBD1, 5 bases. The CDR3 consists of 13 residues. CDR1 is GTSNPN and CDR2 is SVGIG in the germline V gene (reference sequence). V was clipped by 4 bases and J by 4 bases, with 13 bases between them.